This is a list of T cell receptor beta chains from one sample in a study of cytomegalovirus exposure and HLA in healthy donors. The data were produced by immunoSEQ multiplex PCR, yet TCRdb's version contains in-frame clones alone and is incomplete. This table holds about 190,000 clones, roughly four fifths found once. Sequenced sample: PBMCs. The receptor set was obtained from a young man in good health and CMV-seronegative. CDR3s include the opening cysteine and the closing phenylalanine or tryptophan. D genes are given only for firm matches. Clone size, where shown, is once, few, many, or a class for clones that have expanded.

v_call: TRBV11-2
j_call: TRBJ1-2
d_call: -
clone_size: -
cdr3_nt: TGTGCCAGCAGCCCAGGGGAAGGCTACACCTTC
cdr3_aa: CASSPGEGYTF

v_call: TRBV11-2
j_call: TRBJ2-4
d_call: -
clone_size: -
cdr3_nt: TGTGCCAGCAGCTTAGTGGTCCCGGCAGGTATTCAGTACTTC
cdr3_aa: CASSLVVPAGIQYF

v_call: TRBV5-6
j_call: TRBJ1-2
d_call: TRBD1
clone_size: -
cdr3_nt: TGTGCCAGCAGCTCGGGACAGGGAATTCTTGGCTACACCTTC
cdr3_aa: CASSSGQGILGYTF

v_call: TRBV28
j_call: TRBJ2-3
d_call: -
clone_size: -
cdr3_nt: TGTGCCAGCAGTTCCTTTTTGGGGGGAGGAGGAGTGGATACGCAGTATTTT
cdr3_aa: CASSSFLGGGGVDTQYF

v_call: TRBV28
j_call: TRBJ2-2
d_call: TRBD2
clone_size: -
cdr3_nt: TGTGCCAGCGGGGGACTAGCGGGAGAAGGGAACACCGGGGAGCTGTTTTTT
cdr3_aa: CASGGLAGEGNTGELFF

v_call: TRBV28
j_call: TRBJ2-7
d_call: TRBD1
clone_size: -
cdr3_nt: TGTGCCAGCGAGCGGGACAGGGGGCCCTACGAGCAGTACTTC
cdr3_aa: CASERDRGPYEQYF

v_call: TRBV9
j_call: TRBJ1-1
d_call: TRBD1
clone_size: -
cdr3_nt: TGTGCCAGCAGCCCAGGGGGACGCACTGAAGCTTTCTTT
cdr3_aa: CASSPGGRTEAFF

v_call: TRBV4-2
j_call: TRBJ2-7
d_call: TRBD1
clone_size: few
cdr3_nt: TGTGCCAGCAGCCGCAATCGGGCTCTAGCAGGGGGTCAAAACGAGCAGTACTTC
cdr3_aa: CASSRNRALAGGQNEQYF

v_call: TRBV4-1
j_call: TRBJ2-7
d_call: TRBD1
clone_size: -
cdr3_nt: TGCGCCAGCAGCCCCGATCCGGGACAGGGGATTGTGCAGTACTTC
cdr3_aa: CASSPDPGQGIVQYF

v_call: TRBV4-1
j_call: TRBJ2-1
d_call: -
clone_size: -
cdr3_nt: TGCGCCAGCAGCGATTCCGGGACCTACAATGAGCAGTTCTTC
cdr3_aa: CASSDSGTYNEQFF

v_call: TRBV28
j_call: TRBJ1-1
d_call: TRBD1
clone_size: -
cdr3_nt: TGTGCCAGCCGCCCACAGGGGCAGAACACTGAAGCTTTCTTT
cdr3_aa: CASRPQGQNTEAFF

v_call: TRBV10-2
j_call: TRBJ1-1
d_call: -
clone_size: -
cdr3_nt: TGCGCCAGCAGTGAACAGTATAACACTGAAGCTTTCTTT
cdr3_aa: CASSEQYNTEAFF

v_call: TRBV4-3
j_call: TRBJ2-1
d_call: TRBD1
clone_size: -
cdr3_nt: TGCGCCAGCAGCCAAGATACAGGGGATAATGAGCAGTTCTTC
cdr3_aa: CASSQDTGDNEQFF

v_call: TRBV9
j_call: TRBJ2-1
d_call: -
clone_size: -
cdr3_nt: TGTGCCAGCAGCGTAGAAGGGGGGGGGTACAATGAGCAGTTCTTC
cdr3_aa: CASSVEGGGYNEQFF

v_call: TRBV15
j_call: TRBJ2-7
d_call: TRBD1
clone_size: -
cdr3_nt: TGTGCCACCAGCAGCGACAGGGGCCGCTACGAGCAGTACTTC
cdr3_aa: CATSSDRGRYEQYF

v_call: TRBV28
j_call: TRBJ1-5
d_call: TRBD1
clone_size: -
cdr3_nt: TGTGCCAGCAGTTTTCTTCGGGACAGGTTGGATCAGCCCCAGCATTTT
cdr3_aa: CASSFLRDRLDQPQHF

v_call: TRBV28
j_call: TRBJ2-1
d_call: -
clone_size: -
cdr3_nt: TGTGCCAGCAGTTTTAGAGGAAGCTCCTACAATGAGCAGTTCTTC
cdr3_aa: CASSFRGSSYNEQFF

v_call: TRBV6-1
j_call: TRBJ1-2
d_call: TRBD1
clone_size: few
cdr3_nt: TGTGCCAGCAGGACAGGGGATGGCTACACCTTC
cdr3_aa: CASRTGDGYTF

v_call: TRBV6-5
j_call: TRBJ2-7
d_call: -
clone_size: -
cdr3_nt: TGTGCCAGCAGCACCACAGACGCGGGGGAGCAGTACTTC
cdr3_aa: CASSTTDAGEQYF

v_call: TRBV6-1
j_call: TRBJ2-4
d_call: -
clone_size: few
cdr3_nt: TGTGCCAGCAGTGAAGGGGCAGGCCCGTGGGACATTCAGTACTTC
cdr3_aa: CASSEGAGPWDIQYF

v_call: TRBV6-1
j_call: TRBJ1-3
d_call: -
clone_size: few
cdr3_nt: TGTGCCAGCAGTGACGAACCTCGCCGGTCAAGGGGATACTCTGGAAACACCATATATTTT
cdr3_aa: CASSDEPRRSRGYSGNTIYF

v_call: TRBV4-3
j_call: TRBJ1-2
d_call: -
clone_size: -
cdr3_nt: TGCGCCAGCAGCCAAGATGGCAGGGGAATAAACTATGGCTACACCTTC
cdr3_aa: CASSQDGRGINYGYTF

v_call: TRBV15
j_call: TRBJ2-7
d_call: TRBD2
clone_size: once
cdr3_nt: TGTGCCACCAGCAGAGATGGGGGCGGGGGGCTCGAGCAGTACTTC
cdr3_aa: CATSRDGGGGLEQYF

v_call: TRBV18
j_call: TRBJ2-1
d_call: TRBD2
clone_size: few
cdr3_nt: TGTGCCAGCTCACCAAAACTAGCGGGGGTATACAATGAGCAGTTCTTC
cdr3_aa: CASSPKLAGVYNEQFF

v_call: TRBV15
j_call: TRBJ2-3
d_call: TRBD1
clone_size: -
cdr3_nt: TGTGCCACCAGCAGACGACAGGGACCTAGCACAGATACGCAGTATTTT
cdr3_aa: CATSRRQGPSTDTQYF

v_call: TRBV5-5
j_call: TRBJ1-5
d_call: TRBD1
clone_size: -
cdr3_nt: TGTGCCAGCAGCTGGGACAGGGGAAGTCAGCCCCAGCATTTT
cdr3_aa: CASSWDRGSQPQHF

v_call: TRBV7-9
j_call: TRBJ2-5
d_call: -
clone_size: -
cdr3_nt: TGTGCCAGCAGCTCGTTCCAACAGTTTTCCCAAGAGACCCAGTACTTC
cdr3_aa: CASSSFQQFSQETQYF

v_call: TRBV5-6
j_call: TRBJ2-7
d_call: -
clone_size: -
cdr3_nt: TGTGCCAGCAGCCAGGGGACCTTCTACGAGCAGTACTTC
cdr3_aa: CASSQGTFYEQYF

v_call: TRBV9
j_call: TRBJ2-1
d_call: TRBD2
clone_size: -
cdr3_nt: TGTGCCAGCAGCGTAGGCGGGGGAGATGAGCAGTTCTTC
cdr3_aa: CASSVGGGDEQFF

v_call: TRBV6-5
j_call: TRBJ2-5
d_call: -
clone_size: -
cdr3_nt: TGTGCCAGCAGTCCGCCGGCGATGGAGGCCCAGTACTTC
cdr3_aa: CASSPPAMEAQYF

v_call: TRBV4-1
j_call: TRBJ2-2
d_call: -
clone_size: -
cdr3_nt: TGCGCCAGCAGCCAAGTATTCACCGGGGAGCTGTTTTTT
cdr3_aa: CASSQVFTGELFF